This T cell receptor (beta chain) was recovered during a study of T cells in Graves' hyperthyroidism and ophthalmopathy. This CDR3 has 15 residues. Trimming stripped 4 bases from V and 5 bases from J, with 15 bases between. Germline V gene data show CDR1 as SEHNR and CDR2 as FQNEAQ (reference sequence). Graves' hyperthyroidism showing no ophthalmopathy progression within 18 months was considered stable. Diagnoses were established using clinical symptoms, serum thyroxine and TRAb, thyroid ultrasound and orbital computed tomography. In this sample, this clonotype turned up many times. TCR beta CDR3 regions were amplified from RNA transcripts. First-round RT-PCR with HTBI primers amplified the TCR CDR3 region. One entry per CDR3 protein, called by TCRdb with MiXCR from the multiplex PCR reads. The table records roughly 700,000 distinct CDR3 sequences, around 13% of them present only once.

This sequence was found in a woman aged 18-29 years with Graves' hyperthyroidism. The sample consisted of blood. V gene TRBV7-9 combines with J gene TRBJ2-1; D is unresolved. CDR3 DNA sequence: TGTGCCAGCAGCTATAGCCCCAGACCGAACAATGAGCAGTTCTTC. As protein: CASSYSPRPNNEQFF.